This TCR beta chain originates from a study of T-cell memory formation after mild COVID-19 (dated by TCRdb to the early 2020s). The study in broad terms: TCR sequence clusters from the two donors were found to be largely donor specific. T-cell clones expanding and contracting after mild COVID-19 in two donors were tracked by longitudinal TCRalpha and TCRbeta repertoire sequencing. Two young, previously healthy adult volunteers made up the cohort, one male and one female. The full study reports these points: Only a couple of mild cases were covered in the study, and larger cohorts including severe cases with pre-infection samples were considered necessary. Contracting CD4+ clones were found mainly in CM and EM memory subsets, while CD8+ clones were enriched in EMRA. SARS-CoV-2 specificity of the second-wave clones peaking on day 37 was not confirmed. Some responding clones were found in pre-infection memory, which suggests that pre-existing cross-reactive memory T cells took part in the SARS-CoV-2 response. Clones that contracted from day 15 to 85 showed balanced CD4/CD8 phenotypes, whereas a second wave of clones that expanded from day 15 to 37 leaned towards CD4+.

The germline V gene specifies SGDLS as CDR1 and YYNGEE as CDR2. V was cut back by 4 bases and J by 7 bases, leaving a gap of 21 bases between them. The CDR3 runs 15 residues from the cysteine to the phenylalanine. Only the CDR3 portion is preserved as DNA: 45 bases, with reading frame beginning at the first base. PBMCs were isolated by Ficoll-Paque density gradient centrifugation. Sequenced on an Illumina NovaSeq 6000. Using 5'RACE with constant-segment primers, TCRalpha and TCRbeta cDNA libraries were constructed, with sample barcodes and unique molecular identifiers added in the process. Trizol reagent was used to extract RNA from every sample. Amplification of the libraries took two PCR steps, and the second step added a second sample barcode plus Illumina TruSeq adapters. Sequencing of the libraries was done on an Illumina NovaSeq, producing 2 x 150 bp paired-end reads. The original pipeline was this. Reads were demultiplexed and collapsed into UMI-guided consensus sequences with migec v1.2.7. Using mixcr v2.1.11, UMI consensuses were aligned to TRA and TRB V and J templates and then assembled into clonotypes. A clonotype was counted as expanded or contracted only when both edgeR and NoisET called the clonotype significant, with the noise models trained on biological replicates. edgeR calls used a false discovery rate-adjusted p below 0.01 and a log2 fold-change threshold of 1. As an exploratory analysis of dynamics, max-normalized trajectories of the 1000 most abundant clonotypes were examined with PCA combined with hierarchical clustering. The CD4 or CD8 phenotype of responding clones was assigned using the separately sequenced CD4+ and CD8+ repertoires. TCRdb cleaned the public reads at Q25 with fastp, built clones with MiXCR and kept in-frame beta chains. Here each entry gathers all rows of one CDR3 protein and keeps the most common genes and DNA. What appears here as the V and J calls and clone size reflects TCRdb's work, not the paper's. The sample has 80,000 to 95,000 distinct CDR3 sequences on record, about 23% of them singletons. Together, the top ten hold around 45% of the sample.

A word on this clonotype: It has no known antigen specificity. No much larger clone is present one base from it, and per-base qualities are unavailable.

The receptor was isolated from a man younger than 35 who had mild COVID-19 (a few samples of this study predate the infection). The sample titles of this study are shuffled in the database, so cell type and time point are left out; the donor was told from shared clones. Material: PBMCs or a T cell subset sorted from them (not recorded which). The V and J genes are TRBV9 and TRBJ2-7; the D gene cannot be resolved reliably. The sequence in DNA is TGTGCCAGCAGCCCAACACTTGGAGAAACGCGGGAGCAGTACTTC. Translated, this gives CASSPTLGETREQYF.